The 27 T cell receptor beta chains below come from one sample, sequenced in a study of Ad26.COV2.S vaccination and SARS-CoV-2 variants. Specified treatment: around 19 received Ad26.COV2.S at low or high dose, single or two shots; roughly five received placebo; per-sample allocation not given. On day 63 after the first injection, vaccine and placebo recipients gave samples. Measured with immunoSEQ multiplex PCR; TCRdb has only the in-frame clones, and not every one. Here the sample spans some 270,000 clones, approximately 88% being singletons. The input for sequencing was peripheral blood, taken in a trial of Ad26.COV2.S vaccine versus placebo. The receptors derive from a person between 18 and 60 years old who received the Ad26.COV2.S COVID-19 vaccine or a placebo.

The chain carries TRBV4-2 and TRBJ2-7, with D possibly being TRBD2 (6 bases). V dropped 1 base and J dropped 5 bases, with 12 bases sitting between them. CDR1 is LGHNA and CDR2 is YNFKEQ in the germline V gene. The CDR3 sequence is 14 residues long. CDR3 residues: CASSQVTGVNEQYF. In nucleotides, the CDR3 is TGTGCCAGCAGCCAAGTGACGGGGGTAAACGAGCAGTACTTC.

The genes are TRBV5-5 and TRBJ1-5; no clear D gene. The CDR3 has 15 amino acids. Germline CDR1 and CDR2: SGHKS and YYEKEE (reference sequence). V was cut by 3 bases and J by 2 bases, with 12 bases left in between. The CDR3 spells CASSSTSQGNQPQHF. The CDR3 nucleotides read TGTGCCAGCAGCTCGACATCGCAGGGCAATCAGCCCCAGCATTTT.

The chain is built from TRBV3-1 (or the pseudogene TRBV3-2) and TRBJ2-7, with D perhaps TRBD2 (6 bases). The CDR3 contains 13 residues. Deletions cut 6 bases from V and 1 base from J, with 10 bases between. Germline V gene data show CDR1 as LGHDT and CDR2 as YNNKEL (reference sequence). This CDR3 is CASRGLDSYEQYF. In nucleotides, the CDR3 is TGTGCCAGCAGGGGACTGGATTCCTACGAGCAGTACTTC.

The CDR3 is CASSYRASDTQYF. The CDR3, as DNA: TGTGCCAGCAGTTACAGGGCATCTGATACGCAGTATTTT. V gene TRBV6-2 or TRBV6-3 combines with J gene TRBJ2-3; D is unclear. This CDR3 has 13 amino acids. Germline V lookup: CDR1 MNHEY, CDR2 SVGEGT. With 2 bases removed from V and 6 bases from J, the gap between germline ends came to 9 bases.

The gene calls are TRBV18 and TRBJ2-2; TRBD1 might be the D (6 bases). V shed 0 bases and J shed 4 bases, with 18 bases lying between them. Germline V gene lookup returns CDR1 KGHSH and CDR2 LQKENI. The CDR3 has 18 amino acids. The CDR3 sequence: CASSPPELGAIATGELFF. The CDR3 bases are TGTGCCAGCTCACCACCTGAGTTGGGGGCTATTGCCACCGGGGAGCTGTTTTTT.

The chain has TRBV19 and TRBJ2-5; D tentatively reads TRBD1 or TRBD2 (5 bases each). The CDR3 covers 15 residues. Germline-derived CDR1 and CDR2 are LNHDA and SQIVND (reference sequence). Trimming shortened V by 5 bases and J by 2 bases, and 15 bases separated the two germline ends. Here the CDR3 reads CASSGGDSLQETQYF. The CDR3 region has the DNA TGTGCCAGTAGTGGAGGCGACAGTTTACAAGAGACCCAGTACTTC. The complete variable domain, with remaining parts taken from reference TRBV19 and TRBJ2-5, reads DGGITQSPKYLFRKEGQNVTLSCEQNLNHDAMYWYRQDPGQGLRLIYYSQIVNDFQKGDIAEGYSVSREKKESFPLTVTSAQKNPTAFYLCASSGGDSLQETQYFGPGTRLLVL.

V and J are TRBV4-1 and TRBJ1-5, with D tentatively TRBD1 (5 bases). This CDR3 spans 15 amino acids. The V and J ends lost 0 bases and 1 base respectively, with 7 bases between them. Germline CDR1 is MGHRA and CDR2 is YSYEKL. The CDR3: CASSQDQGSNQPQHF. CDR3 coding DNA: TGCGCCAGCAGCCAAGACCAGGGCAGCAATCAGCCCCAGCATTTT.

This clone came up once. The chain couples TRBV27 to TRBJ2-6; D is unresolved. Looked up from germline, CDR1 is MNHEY and CDR2 is SMNVEV (reference sequence). The V and J ends lost 6 bases and 0 bases respectively, with 12 bases between them. This CDR3 has 16 residues. The CDR3 loop reads CASSLLLTSGANVLTF. DNA for the CDR3: TGTGCCAGCAGCCTTTTATTAACCTCTGGGGCCAACGTCCTGACTTTC.

This chain joins TRBV5-6 and TRBJ2-7; D not resolved. Trimming left V 0 bases short and J 2 bases short, with 9 bases between. This CDR3 is 14 amino acids long. Germline CDR1 and CDR2: SGHDT and YYEEEE. The CDR3 bases are TGTGCCAGCAGCTTGGCTGGGATCGCCTACGAGCAGTACGTC. As protein: CASSLAGIAYEQYV.

This clone was observed a few times. V gene TRBV19 combines with J gene TRBJ1-6, with D maybe TRBD1 (5 bases). The CDR3 length is 15 residues. Trimming took 2 bases from V and 6 from J, leaving 11 bases between them. The germline V gene encodes CDR1 LNHDA and CDR2 SQIVND (reference sequence). CDR3 coding DNA: TGTGCCAGTAGTATAACGGTCCAGGGTAATTCACCCCTCCACTTT. Its protein product is CASSITVQGNSPLHF.

This clone was found a few times. V usage is TRBV7-2 and J usage is TRBJ1-1; a possible D gene is TRBD1 (5 bases). V gave up 6 bases and J gave up 3 bases, with 11 bases separating them. CDR3 length: 13 residues. Germline CDR1 reads SGHTA; CDR2 reads FQGNSA. The CDR3 DNA sequence: TGTGCCAGCAGACCGCAGGGATACACTGAAGCTTTCTTT. It specifies CASRPQGYTEAFF.

V usage is TRBV3-1 (or the pseudogene TRBV3-2) and J usage is TRBJ1-2; D may be TRBD1 (5 bases). Germline V gene data show CDR1 as LGHDT and CDR2 as YNNKEL (reference sequence). V gave up 4 bases and J gave up 2 bases, with 14 bases separating them. The CDR3 sequence is 15 residues long. CDR3 protein: CASSRMAGGNYGYTF. The DNA for the CDR3 is TGTGCCAGCAGCCGTATGGCCGGGGGAAACTATGGCTACACCTTC.

The chain carries TRBV5-6 and TRBJ2-1, with TRBD1 as a possible D gene (6 bases). Trimming removed 4 bases from V and 0 bases from J, with 14 bases in between. The CDR3 loop spans 16 amino acids. The V gene's germline CDR1 is SGHDT and CDR2 YYEEEE. The CDR3 DNA is TGTGCCAGCAGCCGAAGATCGGGACACTCCTACAATGAGCAGTTCTTC. It encodes CASSRRSGHSYNEQFF. The full variable domain, with the rest looked up from reference TRBV5-6 and TRBJ2-1, is DAGVTQSPTHLIKTRGQQVTLRCSPKSGHDTVSWYQQALGQGPQFIFQYYEEEERQRGNFPDRFSGHQFPNYSSELNVNALLLGDSALYLCASSRRSGHSYNEQFFGPGTRLTVL.

The gene calls are TRBV19 and TRBJ1-5; TRBD1 aligns across 7 bases. Germline V gene sequence: CDR1 LNHDA, CDR2 SQIVND (reference sequence). The CDR3 totals 15 residues. Trimming took 6 bases from V and 3 from J; bases not matched to a gene: 8. The CDR3 DNA reads as TGTGCCAGTAGACCGGGTACAGGGGCCAATCAGCCCCAGCATTTT. It translates to CASRPGTGANQPQHF.

This chain joins TRBV5-1 and TRBJ2-7; no clear D gene. Trimming shortened V by 3 bases and J by 6 bases, and 10 bases separated the two germline ends. The V gene's germline CDR1 is SGHRS and CDR2 YFSETQ. CDR3 length: 12 amino acids. The chain's CDR3 is CASSWDIGEQYF. The CDR3 DNA reads as TGCGCCAGCAGCTGGGATATAGGCGAGCAGTACTTC.

This chain connects TRBV11-2 to TRBJ2-7; 9 bases fit TRBD1. Germline CDR1 is SGHAT and CDR2 is FQNNGV. V lost 1 base and J lost 4; bases outside the gene matches: 8. CDR3 size: 16 residues. The CDR3 protein is CASSLGGTGSMYEQYF. CDR3 nucleotide sequence: TGTGCCAGCAGCTTAGGGGGGACAGGGTCTATGTACGAGCAGTACTTC.

The chain has TRBV5-1 and TRBJ1-1; 9 bases fit TRBD1. The CDR3 extends over 17 amino acids. Trimming removed 4 bases from V and 1 base from J; junction bases left unmatched: 11. CDR1 SGHRS and CDR2 YFSETQ come from the germline V gene. CDR3 nucleotide sequence: TGCGCCAGCAGCATGGGACAGGGACTCAGTTCGAACACTGAAGCTTTCTTT. Its translation: CASSMGQGLSSNTEAFF. The full variable domain, completed using reference TRBV5-1 and TRBJ1-1, is KAGVTQTPRYLIKTRGQQVTLSCSPISGHRSVSWYQQTPGQGLQFLFEYFSETQRNKGNFPGRFSGRQFSNSRSEMNVSTLELGDSALYLCASSMGQGLSSNTEAFFGQGTRLTVV.

This clone was found once. The junction departs from the called germline gene at one end, perhaps through a read error. The V and J genes are TRBV7-9 and TRBJ1-4; D call uncertain. Germline CDR1 reads SEHNR; CDR2 reads FQNEAQ (reference sequence). CDR3 size: 12 residues. The CDR3 DNA reads as TGTGCCAGCAGCTTAAGCCGGGAAGTACCTAGTTTT. It is translated as CASSLSREVPSF.

The chain has TRBV12-2 and TRBJ2-2; the listed D gene, TRBD1, was not tested against the DNA. TRBV12-2 is marked as a pseudogene. The CDR3 has 17 residues. CDR3 bases: TGTGCAAGTCGCTTAGGGGCTCAGGGGGCTTACACCGGGGAGCTGTTTTTT. Amino acid sequence: CASRLGAQGAYTGELFF.

The V call is TRBV27, the J call TRBJ1-4, with D possibly matching TRBD1 (6 bases). This CDR3 region has 14 residues. CDR1 MNHEY and CDR2 SMNVEV come from the germline V gene (reference sequence). V gave up 6 bases and J gave up 5 bases, with 13 bases separating them. The CDR3 loop reads CASRMDSQNEKLFF. DNA of the CDR3: TGTGCCAGCAGGATGGACAGCCAAAATGAAAAACTGTTTTTT.

The chain carries TRBV6-5 and TRBJ1-6, with unresolved D. The CDR3 contains 13 residues. Between the trimmed V and J ends, which lost 5 bases and 14 bases, there was a span of 16 bases. Germline assignment: CDR1 MNHEY and CDR2 SVGAGI. CDR3 sequence: CASSPLDWVALHF. CDR3 in DNA: TGTGCCAGCAGTCCATTAGACTGGGTGGCCCTCCACTTT.

The chain joins TRBV4-3 to TRBJ2-1; D could derive from TRBD1 or TRBD2 (6 bases each). This CDR3 has 16 residues. The ends were cut back, 1 base at V and 2 bases at J, with 12 bases in the middle. Per the germline V gene, CDR1 is LGHNA and CDR2 is YSLEER. The CDR3 sequence is CASSQGGGLAYNEQFF. The CDR3, as DNA: TGCGCCAGCAGCCAAGGAGGGGGACTCGCCTACAATGAGCAGTTCTTC.

The chain carries TRBV7-6 and TRBJ2-7, with 7 positions matching TRBD1. The CDR3 spans 13 residues. The ends lost 8 bases at V and 3 bases at J; junction bases unmatched: 7. Germline CDR1 SGHVS, CDR2 FNYEAQ. The DNA of the CDR3 is TGTGCCAGCGCCCATCGGGACAGCTACGAGCAGTACTTC. This sequence encodes CASAHRDSYEQYF.

A remark on this clone: This sample also contains other DNA sequences that code for the same CDR3. This rearrangement joins TRBV27 to TRBJ2-3; D ambiguous. The CDR3 sequence is 12 residues long. The germline gives CDR1 MNHEY, CDR2 SMNVEV (reference sequence). Trimming removed 6 bases from V and 5 bases from J, with 9 bases in between. The CDR3, as DNA: TGTGCCAGCAGCCTCTTGGGAGATACGCAGTATTTT. Translated: CASSLLGDTQYF.

This chain uses TRBV7-8 with TRBJ1-2, with 8 bases aligning to TRBD1. V was pared by 5 bases and J by 2 bases, with 7 bases of the junction left unmatched. The CDR3 is made up of 15 amino acids. CDR1 SGHVS and CDR2 FQNEAQ come from the germline V gene. CDR3 coding DNA: TGTGCCAGCAGCCTAACCCCAGGGGGCAACTATGGCTACACCTTC. Translation: CASSLTPGGNYGYTF.

This clone was seen only once. The gene calls are TRBV2 and TRBJ1-3; D gene ambiguous. Looked up from germline, CDR1 is SNHLY and CDR2 is FYNNEI. Trimming left V 6 bases short and J 4 bases short, with 10 bases between. The CDR3 is 13 residues long. CDR3: CASSGEVGNTIYF. In nucleotides, the CDR3 is TGTGCCAGCAGCGGGGAGGTGGGAAACACCATATATTTT.

The rearrangement joins TRBV24-1 to TRBJ1-1; TRBD1 is a possible D gene (5 bases). Trimming shortened V by 5 bases and J by 6 bases, and 12 bases separated the two germline ends. Germline V lookup: CDR1 KGHDR, CDR2 SFDVKD. The CDR3 runs to 13 residues. The chain's CDR3 is CATSVRGGAEAFF. The CDR3 bases are TGTGCCACCAGTGTGCGGGGCGGGGCTGAAGCTTTCTTT.